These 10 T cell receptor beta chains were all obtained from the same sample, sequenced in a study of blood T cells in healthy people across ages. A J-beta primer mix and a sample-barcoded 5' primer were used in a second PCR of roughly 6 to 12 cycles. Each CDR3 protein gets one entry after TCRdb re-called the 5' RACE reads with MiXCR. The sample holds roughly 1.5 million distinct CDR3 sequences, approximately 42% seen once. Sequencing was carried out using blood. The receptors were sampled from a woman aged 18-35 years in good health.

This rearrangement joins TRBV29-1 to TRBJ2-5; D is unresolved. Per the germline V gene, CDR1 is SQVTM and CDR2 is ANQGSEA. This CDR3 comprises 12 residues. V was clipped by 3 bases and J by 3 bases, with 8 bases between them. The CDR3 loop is CSVDVRKETQYF. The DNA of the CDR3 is TGCAGCGTTGATGTTAGGAAAGAGACCCAGTACTTC.

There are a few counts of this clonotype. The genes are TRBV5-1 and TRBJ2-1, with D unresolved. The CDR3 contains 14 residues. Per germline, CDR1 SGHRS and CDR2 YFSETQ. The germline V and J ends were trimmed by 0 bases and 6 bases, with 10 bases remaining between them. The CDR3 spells CASSLEALVNEQFF. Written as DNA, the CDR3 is TGCGCCAGCAGCTTGGAGGCCCTGGTCAATGAGCAGTTCTTC.

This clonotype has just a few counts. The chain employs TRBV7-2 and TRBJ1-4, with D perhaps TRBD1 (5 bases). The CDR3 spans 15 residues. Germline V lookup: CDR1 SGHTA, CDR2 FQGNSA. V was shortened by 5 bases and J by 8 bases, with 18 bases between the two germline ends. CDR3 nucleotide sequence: TGTGCCAGCAGCCTTAGGGGACTGTTAGTAGAAAAACTGTTTTTT. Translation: CASSLRGLLVEKLFF.

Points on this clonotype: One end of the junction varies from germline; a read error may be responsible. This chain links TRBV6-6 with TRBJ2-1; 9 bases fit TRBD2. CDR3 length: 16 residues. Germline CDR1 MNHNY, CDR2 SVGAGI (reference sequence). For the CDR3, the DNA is TGTGCCGGCAGTCCCTCTCGACTAGCGGCTTACAATGAGCAGTTCTTC. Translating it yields CAGSPSRLAAYNEQFF.

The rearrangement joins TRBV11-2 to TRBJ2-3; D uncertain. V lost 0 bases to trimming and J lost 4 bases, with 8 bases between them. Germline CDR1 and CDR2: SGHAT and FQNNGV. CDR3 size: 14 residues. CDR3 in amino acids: CASSLDLLADTQYF. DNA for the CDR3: TGTGCCAGCAGCTTAGATCTCTTGGCAGATACGCAGTATTTT.

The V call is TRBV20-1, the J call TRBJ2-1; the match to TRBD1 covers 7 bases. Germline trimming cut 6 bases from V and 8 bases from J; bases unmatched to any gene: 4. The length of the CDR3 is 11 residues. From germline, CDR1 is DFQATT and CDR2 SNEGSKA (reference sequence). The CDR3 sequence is CSAQGSDEQFF. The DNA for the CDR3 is TGCAGTGCACAGGGGAGCGATGAGCAGTTCTTC.

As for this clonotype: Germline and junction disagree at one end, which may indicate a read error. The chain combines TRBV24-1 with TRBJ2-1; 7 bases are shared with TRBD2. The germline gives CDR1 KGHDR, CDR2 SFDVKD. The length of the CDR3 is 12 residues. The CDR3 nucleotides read TGTGCCACAGAGGCTGGGGGGAGGGAGCGGTTCTTC. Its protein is CATEAGGRERFF.

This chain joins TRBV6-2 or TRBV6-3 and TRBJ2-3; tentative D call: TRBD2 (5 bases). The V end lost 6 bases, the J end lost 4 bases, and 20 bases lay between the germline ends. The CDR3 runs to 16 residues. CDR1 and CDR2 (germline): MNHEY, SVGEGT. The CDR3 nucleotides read TGTGCCAGCAGCCGACCGGAGGCTCTCATGGCAGATACGCAGTATTTT. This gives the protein CASSRPEALMADTQYF.

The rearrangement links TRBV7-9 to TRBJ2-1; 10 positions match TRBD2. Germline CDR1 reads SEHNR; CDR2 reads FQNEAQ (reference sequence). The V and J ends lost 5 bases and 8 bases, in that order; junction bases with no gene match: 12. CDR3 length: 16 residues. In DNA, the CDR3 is TGTGCCAGCAGCCTACAGCGGGAGGGGCTGTTTTATGAGCAGTTCTTC. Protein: CASSLQREGLFYEQFF.

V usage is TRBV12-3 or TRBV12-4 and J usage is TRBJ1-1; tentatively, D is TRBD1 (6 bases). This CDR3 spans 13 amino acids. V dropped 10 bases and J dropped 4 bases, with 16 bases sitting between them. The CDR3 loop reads CAILGGSLTEAFF. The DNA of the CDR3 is TGTGCCATCTTGGGGGGCTCGCTCACTGAAGCTTTCTTT.